This T cell receptor beta chain was sequenced in a study of Ad26.COV2.S vaccination and SARS-CoV-2 variants. The V end lost 0 bases, the J end lost 8 bases, and 13 bases lay between the germline ends. Germline V lookup: CDR1 SGHAT, CDR2 FQNNGV. This CDR3 comprises 14 residues. Noted treatment: some 20 received Ad26.COV2.S at low or high dose, single or two shots; roughly five received placebo; per-sample allocation not given. Repertoires come from day 63 after the first vaccine or placebo injection. Libraries were prepared by immunoSEQ multiplex PCR; TCRdb keeps only in-frame clonotypes and omits some of them. The profile shows about 350,000 clones, approximately 86% of them singletons.

This clonotype was obtained from a person aged 18-60 years who received the Ad26.COV2.S COVID-19 vaccine or a placebo. The rearrangement links TRBV11-2 to TRBJ1-2; a possible D gene is TRBD1 (6 bases). Sequenced material: peripheral blood, taken in a trial of Ad26.COV2.S vaccine versus placebo. CDR3 DNA sequence: TGTGCCAGCAGCTTAGATGGCCAGACAGGAGGCTACACCTTC. Residues: CASSLDGQTGGYTF.